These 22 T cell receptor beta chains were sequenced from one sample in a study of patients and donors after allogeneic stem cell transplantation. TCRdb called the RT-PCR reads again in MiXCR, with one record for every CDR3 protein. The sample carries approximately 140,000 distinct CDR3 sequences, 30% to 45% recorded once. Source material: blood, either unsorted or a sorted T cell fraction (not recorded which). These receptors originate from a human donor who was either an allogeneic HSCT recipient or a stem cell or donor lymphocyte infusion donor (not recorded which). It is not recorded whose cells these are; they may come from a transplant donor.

The CDR3: CASNLAGGLQFF. The DNA of the CDR3 is TGTGCCAGTAATCTAGCGGGGGGATTACAGTTCTTC. The V and J genes are TRBV6-5 and TRBJ2-1; TRBD2 aligns across 11 bases. V was clipped by 9 bases and J by 13 bases; unmatched bases: 8. Germline lookup yields CDR1 MNHEY and CDR2 SVGAGI. The CDR3 extends over 12 amino acids.

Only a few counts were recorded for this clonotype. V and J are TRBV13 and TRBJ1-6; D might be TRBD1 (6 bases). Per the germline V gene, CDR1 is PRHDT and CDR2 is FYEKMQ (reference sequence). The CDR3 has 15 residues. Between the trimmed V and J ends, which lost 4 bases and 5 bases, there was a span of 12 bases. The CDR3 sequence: CASSSLQGNNSPLHF. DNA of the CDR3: TGTGCCAGCAGCTCTTTACAGGGTAATAATTCACCCCTCCACTTT.

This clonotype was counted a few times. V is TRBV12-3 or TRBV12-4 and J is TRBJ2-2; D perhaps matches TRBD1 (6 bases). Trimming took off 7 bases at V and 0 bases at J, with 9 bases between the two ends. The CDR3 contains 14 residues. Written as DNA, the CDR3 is TGTGCCAGCATCGCAGGGGCGAACACCGGGGAGCTGTTTTTT. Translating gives CASIAGANTGELFF.

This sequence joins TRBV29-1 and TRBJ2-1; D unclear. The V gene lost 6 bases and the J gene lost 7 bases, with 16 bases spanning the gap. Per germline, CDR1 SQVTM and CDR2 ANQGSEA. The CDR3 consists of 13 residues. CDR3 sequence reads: CSVSEWTRNEQFF. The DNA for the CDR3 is TGCAGCGTCTCTGAATGGACGCGTAATGAGCAGTTCTTC.

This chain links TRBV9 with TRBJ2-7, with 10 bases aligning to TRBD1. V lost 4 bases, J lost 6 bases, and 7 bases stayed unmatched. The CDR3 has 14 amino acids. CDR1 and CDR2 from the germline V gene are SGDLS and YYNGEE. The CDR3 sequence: CASSHGGQGIEQYF. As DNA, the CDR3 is TGTGCCAGCAGCCACGGGGGACAGGGGATCGAGCAGTACTTC.

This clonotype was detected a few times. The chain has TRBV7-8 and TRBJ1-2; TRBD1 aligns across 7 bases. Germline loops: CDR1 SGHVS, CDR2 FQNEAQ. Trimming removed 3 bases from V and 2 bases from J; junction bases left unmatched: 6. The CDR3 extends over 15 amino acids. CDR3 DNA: TGTGCCAGCAGCTTCCGGGACAGCGCCAACTATGGCTACACCTTC. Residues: CASSFRDSANYGYTF.

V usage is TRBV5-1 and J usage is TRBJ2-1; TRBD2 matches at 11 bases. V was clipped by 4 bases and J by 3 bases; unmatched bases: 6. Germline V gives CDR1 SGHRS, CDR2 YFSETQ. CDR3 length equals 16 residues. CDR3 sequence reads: CASSAGTSGGYNEQFF. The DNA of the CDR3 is TGCGCCAGCAGCGCCGGGACTAGCGGTGGCTACAATGAGCAGTTCTTC.

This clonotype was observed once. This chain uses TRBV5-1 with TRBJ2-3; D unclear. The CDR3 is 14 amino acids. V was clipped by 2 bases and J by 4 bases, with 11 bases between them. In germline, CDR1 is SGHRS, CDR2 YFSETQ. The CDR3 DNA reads TGCGCCAGCAGCTTCCTCTTGGGCGCAGATACGCAGTATTTT. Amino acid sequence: CASSFLLGADTQYF.

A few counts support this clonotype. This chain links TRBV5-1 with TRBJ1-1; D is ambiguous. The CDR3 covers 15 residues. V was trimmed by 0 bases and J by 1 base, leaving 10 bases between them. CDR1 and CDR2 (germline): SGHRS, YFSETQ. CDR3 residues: CASSLVVAANTEAFF. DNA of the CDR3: TGCGCCAGCAGCTTGGTGGTGGCAGCGAACACTGAAGCTTTCTTT.

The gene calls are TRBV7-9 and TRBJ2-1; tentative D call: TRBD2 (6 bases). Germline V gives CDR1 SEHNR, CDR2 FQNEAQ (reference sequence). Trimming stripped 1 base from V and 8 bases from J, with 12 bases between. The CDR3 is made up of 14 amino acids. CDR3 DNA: TGTGCCAGCAGCTTAGAGCTAGCGAGGTATGAGCAGTTCTTC. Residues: CASSLELARYEQFF.

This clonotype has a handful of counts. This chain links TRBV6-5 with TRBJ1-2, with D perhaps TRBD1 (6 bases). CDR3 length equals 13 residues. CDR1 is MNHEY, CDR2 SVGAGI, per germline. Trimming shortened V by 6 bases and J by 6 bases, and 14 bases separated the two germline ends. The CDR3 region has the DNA TGTGCCAGCAGGGTCAGGGGATTTGATGGCTACACCTTC. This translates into CASRVRGFDGYTF.

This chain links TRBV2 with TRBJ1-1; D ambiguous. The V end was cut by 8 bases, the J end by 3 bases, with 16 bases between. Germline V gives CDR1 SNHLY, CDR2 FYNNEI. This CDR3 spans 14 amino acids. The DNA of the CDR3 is TGTGCCAGCGGAAAGTTCGGGGTGGACACTGAAGCTTTCTTT. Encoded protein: CASGKFGVDTEAFF.

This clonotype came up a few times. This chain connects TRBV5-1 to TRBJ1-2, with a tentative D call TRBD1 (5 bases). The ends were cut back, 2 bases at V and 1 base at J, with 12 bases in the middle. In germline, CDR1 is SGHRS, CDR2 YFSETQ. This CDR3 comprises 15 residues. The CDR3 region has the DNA TGCGCCAGCAGCTTCTCGATACAGGATAACTATGGCTACACCTTC. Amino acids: CASSFSIQDNYGYTF. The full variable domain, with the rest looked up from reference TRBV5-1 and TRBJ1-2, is KAGVTQTPRYLIKTRGQQVTLSCSPISGHRSVSWYQQTPGQGLQFLFEYFSETQRNKGNFPGRFSGRQFSNSRSEMNVSTLELGDSALYLCASSFSIQDNYGYTFGSGTRLTVV.

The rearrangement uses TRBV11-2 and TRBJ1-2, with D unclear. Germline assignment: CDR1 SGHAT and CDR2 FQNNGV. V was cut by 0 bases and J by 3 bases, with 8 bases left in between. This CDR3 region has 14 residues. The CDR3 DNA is TGTGCCAGCAGCTTAGATATGGGTGACTATGGCTACACCTTC. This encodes CASSLDMGDYGYTF.

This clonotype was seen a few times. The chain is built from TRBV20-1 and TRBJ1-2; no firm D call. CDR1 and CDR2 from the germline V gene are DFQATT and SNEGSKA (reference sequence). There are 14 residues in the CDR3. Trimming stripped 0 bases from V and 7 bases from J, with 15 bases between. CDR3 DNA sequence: TGCAGTGCTAGAGATCCGGGATACTCGTCTGGCTACACCTTC. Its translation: CSARDPGYSSGYTF.

Written as DNA, the CDR3 is TGTGCCAGCAGCATCCGGGACTATGGCTACACCTTC. Its translation is CASSIRDYGYTF. The chain recombines TRBV7-9 with TRBJ1-2; D is uncertain. Trimming took 5 bases from V and 3 from J, leaving 7 bases between them. Germline loops: CDR1 SEHNR, CDR2 FQNEAQ (reference sequence). The CDR3 extends over 12 amino acids.

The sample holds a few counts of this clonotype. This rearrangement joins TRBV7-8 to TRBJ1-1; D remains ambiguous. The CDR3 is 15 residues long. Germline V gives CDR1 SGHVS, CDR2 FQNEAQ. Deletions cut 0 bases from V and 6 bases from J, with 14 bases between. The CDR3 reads CASSLARGSGSEAFF. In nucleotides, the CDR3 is TGTGCCAGCAGCTTAGCGCGAGGGTCGGGGTCTGAAGCTTTCTTT.

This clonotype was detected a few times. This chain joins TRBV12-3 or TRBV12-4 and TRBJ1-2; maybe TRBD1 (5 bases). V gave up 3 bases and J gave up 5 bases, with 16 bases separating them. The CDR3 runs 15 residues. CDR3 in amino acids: CASSFQSQGAYGYTF. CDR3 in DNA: TGTGCCAGCAGTTTTCAATCGCAGGGTGCATATGGCTACACCTTC.

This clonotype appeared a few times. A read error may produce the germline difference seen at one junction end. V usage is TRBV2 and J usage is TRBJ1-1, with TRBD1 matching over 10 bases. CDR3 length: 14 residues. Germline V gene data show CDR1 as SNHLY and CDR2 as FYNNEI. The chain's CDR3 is CAGRQGARGTEAFF. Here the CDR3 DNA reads TGTGCCGGCAGACAGGGGGCGAGGGGCACTGAAGCTTTCTTT.

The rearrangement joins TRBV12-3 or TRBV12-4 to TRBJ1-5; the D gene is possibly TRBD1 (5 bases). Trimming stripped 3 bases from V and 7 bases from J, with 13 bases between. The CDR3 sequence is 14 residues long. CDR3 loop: CASSFRGVGQPQHF. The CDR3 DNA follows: TGTGCCAGCAGTTTCCGAGGGGTAGGACAGCCCCAGCATTTT.

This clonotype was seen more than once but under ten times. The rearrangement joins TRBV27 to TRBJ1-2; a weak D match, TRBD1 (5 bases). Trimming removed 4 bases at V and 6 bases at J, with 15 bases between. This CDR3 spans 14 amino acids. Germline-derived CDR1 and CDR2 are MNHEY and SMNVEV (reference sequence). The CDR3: CASSWTRQKDGYTF. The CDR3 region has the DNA TGTGCCAGCAGTTGGACCCGACAGAAAGATGGCTACACCTTC.

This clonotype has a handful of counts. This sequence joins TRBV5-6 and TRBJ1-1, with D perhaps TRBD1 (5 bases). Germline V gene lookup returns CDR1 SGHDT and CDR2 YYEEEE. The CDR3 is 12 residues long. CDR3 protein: CVASTGNTEAFF. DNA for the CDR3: TGTGTCGCGTCAACAGGAAATACTGAAGCTTTCTTT.